The clone carrying this TCR beta chain was counted a single time. This record comes from a study of T cells in localized non-small cell lung cancer. The germline CDR1 and CDR2 sequences are SGHTA and FQGTGA. This CDR3 has 14 amino acids. The ends were cut back, 9 bases at V and 5 bases at J, with 19 bases in the middle. Sequencing used immunoSEQ multiplex PCR; TCRdb keeps in-frame clones, though not all of them. The sample shows roughly 58,000 clones, 81% of them seen only once. Sequences were derived from PBMCs, sampled before any cancer treatment. This sequence originates from a man aged 35 to 70 with stage II lung adenocarcinoma. The V call is TRBV7-3, the J call TRBJ1-1, with D hard to call. The CDR3 nucleotides are TGTGCCAGTGCCCCGGGAACTTCAACAACTGAAGCTTTCTTT. Translated: CASAPGTSTTEAFF.